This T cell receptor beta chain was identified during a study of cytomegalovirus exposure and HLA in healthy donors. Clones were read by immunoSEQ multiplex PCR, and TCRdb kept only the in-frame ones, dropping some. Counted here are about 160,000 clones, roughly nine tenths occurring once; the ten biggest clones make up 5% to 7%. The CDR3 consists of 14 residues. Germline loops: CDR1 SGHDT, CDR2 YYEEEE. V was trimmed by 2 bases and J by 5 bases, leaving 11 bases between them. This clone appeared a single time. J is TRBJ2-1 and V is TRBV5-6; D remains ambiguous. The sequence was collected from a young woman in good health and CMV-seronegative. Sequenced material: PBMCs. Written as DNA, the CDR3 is TGTGCCAGCAGCTTTTTGGCTCGAAACAATGAGCAGTTCTTC. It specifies CASSFLARNNEQFF.